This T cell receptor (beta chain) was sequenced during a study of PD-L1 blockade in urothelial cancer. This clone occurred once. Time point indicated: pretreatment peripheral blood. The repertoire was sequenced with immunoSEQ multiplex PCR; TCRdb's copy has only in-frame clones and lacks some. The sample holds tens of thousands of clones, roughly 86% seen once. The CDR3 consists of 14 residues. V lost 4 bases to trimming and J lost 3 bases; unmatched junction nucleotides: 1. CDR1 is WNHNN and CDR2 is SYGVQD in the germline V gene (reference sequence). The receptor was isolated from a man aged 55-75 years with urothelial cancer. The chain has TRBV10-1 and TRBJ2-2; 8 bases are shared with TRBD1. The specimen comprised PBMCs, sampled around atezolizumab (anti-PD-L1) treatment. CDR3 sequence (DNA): TGCGCCAGCAGTGCGGACAGGGACACCGGGGAGCTGTTTTTT. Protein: CASSADRDTGELFF.